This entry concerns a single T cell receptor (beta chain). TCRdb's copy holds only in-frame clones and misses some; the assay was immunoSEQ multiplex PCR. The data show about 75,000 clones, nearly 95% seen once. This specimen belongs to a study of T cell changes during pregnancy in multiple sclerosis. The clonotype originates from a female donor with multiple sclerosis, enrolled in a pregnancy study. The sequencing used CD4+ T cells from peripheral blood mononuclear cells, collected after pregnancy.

The CDR3 reads CASSEFGRGYEQYF. DNA of the CDR3: TGTGCCAGCAGTGAGTTCGGGAGAGGCTACGAGCAGTACTTC. The V call is TRBV25-1, the J call TRBJ2-7, with D perhaps matching TRBD2 (6 bases). Germline V gives CDR1 MGHDK, CDR2 SYGVNS. The V gene lost 3 bases and the J gene lost 3 bases, with 12 bases spanning the gap. The CDR3 extends over 14 amino acids.